These 10 T cell receptor beta chains were sequenced from one sample in a study of read filtering for tumor transcriptome and immune sequencing. This library used approximately 0.4 ug RNA and molecular barcoded adaptors spanning alpha/delta and beta/gamma chains. TCRdb reanalysed the reads using MiXCR and keeps one entry per CDR3 protein. The sample shows about 37,000 distinct CDR3 sequences, roughly 13% of them seen only once. The sequenced sample was a population of CD138-negative cells sorted from bone marrow. These receptors were collected from a donor over 35 with multiple myeloma.

This clonotype has at least ten counts. This chain connects TRBV5-1 to TRBJ2-1; 15 bases are shared with TRBD2. The length of the CDR3 is 16 residues. Germline loops: CDR1 SGHRS, CDR2 YFSETQ. The junction had 10 bases not matched to a gene; V was cut back by 4 bases and J by 11 bases. The CDR3 here is CASSEGLAGGPIQQFF. The CDR3 nucleotides read TGCGCCAGCAGCGAAGGACTAGCGGGAGGGCCCATTCAGCAGTTCTTC.

The rearrangement links TRBV27 to TRBJ2-1, with TRBD1 matching over 7 bases. Germline V gene sequence: CDR1 MNHEY, CDR2 SMNVEV (reference sequence). Losses at the gene ends were 5 bases for V and 6 bases for J; bases not matched to a gene: 7. This CDR3 is 14 amino acids long. The CDR3 loop reads CASSGQDLVNEQFF. DNA of the CDR3: TGTGCCAGCAGTGGACAGGATCTTGTCAATGAGCAGTTCTTC.

This clonotype was found many times. The J gene is TRBJ1-5, the V gene TRBV12-3 or TRBV12-4; TRBD1 matches at 7 bases. The trim removed 5 bases at V and 5 bases at J, leaving 6 bases unmatched. The length of the CDR3 is 14 residues. CDR3 protein: CASSPDRDYQPQHF. In DNA form, the CDR3 reads TGTGCCAGCAGTCCCGACAGGGACTATCAGCCCCAGCATTTT.

Details on this clonotype: Since a much larger clone is just one base distant, this may be a read error. The chain has TRBV20-1 and TRBJ2-7; 7 bases fit TRBD1. The CDR3 spans 13 residues. Germline V gives CDR1 DFQATT, CDR2 SNEGSKA (reference sequence). Here the CDR3 reads CRAQGQYSYEQYF. The CDR3 nucleotides read TGCCGTGCGCAGGGACAGTACTCCTACGAGCAGTACTTC.

As to this clonotype: This may stem from a read error, because a much larger clone lies one nucleotide away. The rearrangement uses TRBV29-1 and TRBJ1-1; TRBD1 agrees at 9 bases. The CDR3 consists of 12 residues. Germline CDR1 and CDR2: SQVTM and ANQGSEA. CDR3 sequence reads: CGVNRGPGEAFF. The CDR3 nucleotides read TGCGGCGTAAACAGGGGGCCGGGTGAAGCTTTCTTT.

In its sample, this clonotype was seen many times. The CDR3: CASSVQGGEQYF. The CDR3 DNA reads as TGTGCCAGCAGCGTACAGGGGGGCGAGCAGTACTTC. The gene calls are TRBV7-2 and TRBJ2-7; 8 bases agree with TRBD1. Germline assignment: CDR1 SGHTA and CDR2 FQGNSA. V was pared by 5 bases and J by 6 bases, with 3 bases of the junction left unmatched. The CDR3 is 12 amino acids.

A few counts support this clonotype. The chain combines TRBV18 with TRBJ2-5; D is possibly TRBD2 (5 bases). The length of the CDR3 is 14 residues. V shed 2 bases and J shed 5 bases, with 12 bases lying between them. Germline CDR1 and CDR2: KGHSH and LQKENI. The CDR3 reads CASSPGSRGETQYF. The CDR3 DNA reads as TGTGCCAGCTCACCAGGGTCGCGCGGGGAGACCCAGTACTTC.

At least ten counts were recorded for this clonotype. The chain has TRBV5-1 and TRBJ2-7; possibly TRBD2 for D (6 bases). The CDR3 is made up of 13 amino acids. Germline CDR1 SGHRS, CDR2 YFSETQ. Trimming pared 4 bases from V and 4 bases from J, leaving 12 bases between. The CDR3: CASSIRREYEQYF. The CDR3 DNA sequence: TGCGCCAGCAGCATCCGCCGGGAGTACGAGCAGTACTTC.

The DNA of the CDR3 is TGTGCCACCAGTGGAGGCAACGCCGGGGAGCTGTTTTTT. This encodes CATSGGNAGELFF. The V call is TRBV24-1, the J call TRBJ2-2; D remains unclear. The CDR3 is 13 amino acids. V was trimmed by 5 bases and J by 6 bases, leaving 9 bases between them. Germline loops: CDR1 KGHDR, CDR2 SFDVKD.

The V call is TRBV7-6, the J call TRBJ2-3; D might be TRBD2 (5 bases). V lost 1 base and J 1 base, leaving 6 bases between the germline ends. CDR1 and CDR2 from the germline V gene are SGHVS and FNYEAQ. The CDR3 sequence is 14 residues long. The CDR3 coding sequence is TGTGCCAGCAGCTTAGAAGCGGGCACAGATACGCAGTATTTT. Translating it yields CASSLEAGTDTQYF.